The clone carrying this TCR beta chain appeared many times. The time point is: patch test 1, 2 weeks after DPC sensitization. The treatment is: therapeutic diphenylcyclopropenone sensitization with weekly scalp DPC. Prior to application of each patch test, blood was drawn. V was clipped by 2 bases and J by 6 bases; unmatched bases: 10. This CDR3 has 16 amino acids. Per germline, CDR1 MGHRA and CDR2 YSYEKL. TCRdb independently ran MiXCR on the RACE reads; one entry per CDR3 protein. The sample has just under 350,000 distinct CDR3 sequences; around 7% are singletons. This record comes from a study of human T cells and chemical hapten exposure. On the study more broadly: The sensitizer, 2% DPC, was used on around 2 cm by around 2 cm of upper inner arm skin.

The source of this sequence is a woman aged 18-30 years with alopecia areata. Some clones in this sample may be carry-over from other donors' samples. The source was whole blood, collected in connection with sensitization to the hapten diphenylcyclopropenone (DPC). This chain links TRBV4-1 with TRBJ1-5; 7 bases align to TRBD1. The CDR3 protein is CASSQFGGRDSQPQHF. CDR3 DNA sequence: TGCGCCAGCAGCCAATTTGGAGGGAGGGACAGTCAGCCCCAGCATTTT.